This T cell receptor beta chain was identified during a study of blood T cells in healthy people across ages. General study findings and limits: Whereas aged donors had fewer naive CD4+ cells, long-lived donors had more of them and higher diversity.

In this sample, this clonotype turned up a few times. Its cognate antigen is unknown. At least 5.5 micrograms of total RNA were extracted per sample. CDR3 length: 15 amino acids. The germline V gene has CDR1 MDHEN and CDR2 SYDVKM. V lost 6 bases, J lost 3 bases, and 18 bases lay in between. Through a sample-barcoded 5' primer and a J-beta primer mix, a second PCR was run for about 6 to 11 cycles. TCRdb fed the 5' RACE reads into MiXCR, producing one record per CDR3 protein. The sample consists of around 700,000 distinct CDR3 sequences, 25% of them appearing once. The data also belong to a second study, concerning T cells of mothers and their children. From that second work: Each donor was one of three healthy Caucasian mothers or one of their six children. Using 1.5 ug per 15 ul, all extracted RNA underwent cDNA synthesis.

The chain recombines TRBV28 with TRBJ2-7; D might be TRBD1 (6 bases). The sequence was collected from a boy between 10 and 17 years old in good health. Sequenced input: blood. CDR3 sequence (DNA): TGTGCCAGCAGACAGGGCGCGGAGAAGGGCTACGAGCAGTACTTC. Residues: CASRQGAEKGYEQYF.